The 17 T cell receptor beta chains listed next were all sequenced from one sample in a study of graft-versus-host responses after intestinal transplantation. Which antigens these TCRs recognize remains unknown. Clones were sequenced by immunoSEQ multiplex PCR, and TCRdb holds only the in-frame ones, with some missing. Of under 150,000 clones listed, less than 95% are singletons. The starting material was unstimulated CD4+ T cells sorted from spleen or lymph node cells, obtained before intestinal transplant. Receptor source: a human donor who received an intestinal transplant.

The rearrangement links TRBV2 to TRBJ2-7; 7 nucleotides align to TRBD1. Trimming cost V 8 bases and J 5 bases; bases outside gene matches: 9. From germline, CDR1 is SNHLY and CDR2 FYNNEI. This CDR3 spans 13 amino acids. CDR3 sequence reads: CASRQGGSHEQYF. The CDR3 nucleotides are TGTGCCAGCCGACAGGGTGGTTCCCACGAGCAGTACTTC. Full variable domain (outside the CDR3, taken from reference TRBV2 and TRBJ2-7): EPEVTQTPSHQVTQMGQEVILRCVPISNHLYFYWYRQILGQKVEFLVSFYNNEISEKSEIFDDQFSVERPDGSNFTLKIRSTKLEDSAMYFCASRQGGSHEQYFGPGTRLTVT.

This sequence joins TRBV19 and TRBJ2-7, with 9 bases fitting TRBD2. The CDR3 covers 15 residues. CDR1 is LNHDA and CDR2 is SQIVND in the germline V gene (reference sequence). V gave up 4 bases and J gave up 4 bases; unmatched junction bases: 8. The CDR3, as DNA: TGTGCCAGTAGTACCCAACCAGCGGGAGGATACGAGCAGTACTTC. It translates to CASSTQPAGGYEQYF.

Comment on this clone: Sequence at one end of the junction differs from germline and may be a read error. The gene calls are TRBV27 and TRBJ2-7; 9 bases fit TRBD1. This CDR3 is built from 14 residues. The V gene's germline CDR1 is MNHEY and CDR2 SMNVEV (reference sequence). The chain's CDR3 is CAGSLQGAVYEQYF. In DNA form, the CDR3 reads TGTGCCGGCAGTTTACAGGGGGCGGTGTACGAGCAGTACTTC.

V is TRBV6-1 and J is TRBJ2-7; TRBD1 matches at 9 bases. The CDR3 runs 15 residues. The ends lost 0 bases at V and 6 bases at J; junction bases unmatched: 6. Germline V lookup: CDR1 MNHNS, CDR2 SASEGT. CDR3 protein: CASSEAGTGYSEQYF. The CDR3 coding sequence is TGTGCCAGCAGTGAAGCCGGGACAGGGTATTCCGAGCAGTACTTC.

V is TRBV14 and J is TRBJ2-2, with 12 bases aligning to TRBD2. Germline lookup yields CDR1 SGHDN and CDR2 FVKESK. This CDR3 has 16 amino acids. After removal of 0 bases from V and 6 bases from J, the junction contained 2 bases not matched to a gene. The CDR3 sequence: CASSQDRLAGAGELFF. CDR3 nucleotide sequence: TGTGCCAGCAGCCAAGACCGACTAGCGGGAGCCGGGGAGCTGTTTTTT.

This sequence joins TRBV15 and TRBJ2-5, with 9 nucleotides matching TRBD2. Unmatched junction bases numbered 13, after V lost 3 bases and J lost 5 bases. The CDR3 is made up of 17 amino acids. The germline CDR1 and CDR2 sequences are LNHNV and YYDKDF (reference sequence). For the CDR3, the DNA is TGTGCCACCAGCAGGGGACCGGGTAGCGGGAGTGGTGAGACCCAGTACTTC. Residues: CATSRGPGSGSGETQYF.

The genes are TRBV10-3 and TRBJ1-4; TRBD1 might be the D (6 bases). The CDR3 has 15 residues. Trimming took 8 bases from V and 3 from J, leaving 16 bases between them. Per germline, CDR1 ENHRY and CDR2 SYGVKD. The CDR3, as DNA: TGTGCCATCGGGAACAGGGAAGCAGCTAATGAAAAACTGTTTTTT. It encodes CAIGNREAANEKLFF.

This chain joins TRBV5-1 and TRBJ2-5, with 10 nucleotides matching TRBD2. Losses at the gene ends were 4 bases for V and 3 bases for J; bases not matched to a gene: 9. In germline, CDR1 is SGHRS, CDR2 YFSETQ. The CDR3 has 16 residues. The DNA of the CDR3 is TGCGCCAGCAGCCGGGGGTCTAGCGGGAGTGAAGAGACCCAGTACTTC. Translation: CASSRGSSGSEETQYF.

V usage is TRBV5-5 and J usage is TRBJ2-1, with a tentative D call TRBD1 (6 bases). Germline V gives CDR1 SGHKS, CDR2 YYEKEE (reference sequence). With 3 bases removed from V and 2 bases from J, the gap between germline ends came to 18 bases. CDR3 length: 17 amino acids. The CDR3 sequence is CASSSWTDSPTYNEQFF. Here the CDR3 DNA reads TGTGCCAGCAGCTCCTGGACAGATTCTCCTACCTACAATGAGCAGTTCTTC.

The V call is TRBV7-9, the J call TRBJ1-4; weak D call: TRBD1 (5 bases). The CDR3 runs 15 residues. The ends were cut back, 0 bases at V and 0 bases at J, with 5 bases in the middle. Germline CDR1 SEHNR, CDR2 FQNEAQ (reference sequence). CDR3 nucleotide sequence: TGTGCCAGCAGCTTAGCAGGGGCAACTAATGAAAAACTGTTTTTT. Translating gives CASSLAGATNEKLFF.

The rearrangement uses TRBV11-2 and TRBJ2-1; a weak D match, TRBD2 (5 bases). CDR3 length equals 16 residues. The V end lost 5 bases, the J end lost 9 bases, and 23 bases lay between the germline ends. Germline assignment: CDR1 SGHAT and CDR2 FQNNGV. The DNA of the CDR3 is TGTGCCAGCAGCGCCCTGGACCTAATCAAGAGGGCTGAGCAGTTCTTC. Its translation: CASSALDLIKRAEQFF.

CDR3: CASSLVRLAGKNEQFF. CDR3 nucleotides: TGTGCCAGCAGCTTGGTTCGGCTAGCGGGGAAAAATGAGCAGTTCTTC. The chain combines TRBV5-5 with TRBJ2-1; 9 bases line up with TRBD2. Germline-derived CDR1 and CDR2 are SGHKS and YYEKEE (reference sequence). Germline trimming cut 0 bases from V and 7 bases from J; bases unmatched to any gene: 8. This CDR3 region has 16 residues.

CDR3 protein: CASSPPRTGRDQPQHF. DNA of the CDR3: TGTGCCAGCAGTCCCCCCAGGACAGGGCGCGATCAGCCCCAGCATTTT. V usage is TRBV27 and J usage is TRBJ1-5, with TRBD1 matching over 8 bases. Losses at the gene ends were 5 bases for V and 5 bases for J; bases not matched to a gene: 11. This CDR3 is 16 amino acids long. Germline V gene sequence: CDR1 MNHEY, CDR2 SMNVEV (reference sequence).

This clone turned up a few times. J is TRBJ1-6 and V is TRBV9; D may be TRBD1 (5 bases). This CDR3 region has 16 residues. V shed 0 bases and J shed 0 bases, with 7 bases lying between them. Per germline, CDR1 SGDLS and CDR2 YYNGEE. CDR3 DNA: TGTGCCAGCAGCGTAGAAGACAGCTCCTATAATTCACCCCTCCACTTT. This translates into CASSVEDSSYNSPLHF. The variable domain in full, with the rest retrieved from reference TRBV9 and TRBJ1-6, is DSGVTQTPKHLITATGQRVTLRCSPRSGDLSVYWYQQSLDQGLQFLIQYYNGEERAKGNILERFSAQQFPDLHSELNLSSLELGDSALYFCASSVEDSSYNSPLHFGNGTRLTVT.

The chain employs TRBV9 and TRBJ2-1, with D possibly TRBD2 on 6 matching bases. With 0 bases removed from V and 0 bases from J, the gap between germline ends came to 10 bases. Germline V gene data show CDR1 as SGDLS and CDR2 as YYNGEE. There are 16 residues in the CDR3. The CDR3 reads CASSVDGGTSYNEQFF. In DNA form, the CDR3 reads TGTGCCAGCAGCGTAGACGGGGGTACCTCCTACAATGAGCAGTTCTTC.

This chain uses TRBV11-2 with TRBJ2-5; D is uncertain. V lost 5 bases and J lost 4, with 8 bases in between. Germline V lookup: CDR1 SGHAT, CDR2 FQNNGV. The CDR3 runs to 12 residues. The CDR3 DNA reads TGTGCCAGCAGCCCATGGAGAGAGACCCAGTACTTC. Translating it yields CASSPWRETQYF.

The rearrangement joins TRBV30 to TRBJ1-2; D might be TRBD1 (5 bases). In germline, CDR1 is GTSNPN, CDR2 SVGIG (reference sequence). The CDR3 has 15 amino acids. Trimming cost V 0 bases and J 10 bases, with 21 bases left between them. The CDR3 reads CAWSVGATDVFFYTF. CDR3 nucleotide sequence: TGTGCCTGGAGTGTAGGGGCCACAGATGTCTTTTTCTACACCTTC.